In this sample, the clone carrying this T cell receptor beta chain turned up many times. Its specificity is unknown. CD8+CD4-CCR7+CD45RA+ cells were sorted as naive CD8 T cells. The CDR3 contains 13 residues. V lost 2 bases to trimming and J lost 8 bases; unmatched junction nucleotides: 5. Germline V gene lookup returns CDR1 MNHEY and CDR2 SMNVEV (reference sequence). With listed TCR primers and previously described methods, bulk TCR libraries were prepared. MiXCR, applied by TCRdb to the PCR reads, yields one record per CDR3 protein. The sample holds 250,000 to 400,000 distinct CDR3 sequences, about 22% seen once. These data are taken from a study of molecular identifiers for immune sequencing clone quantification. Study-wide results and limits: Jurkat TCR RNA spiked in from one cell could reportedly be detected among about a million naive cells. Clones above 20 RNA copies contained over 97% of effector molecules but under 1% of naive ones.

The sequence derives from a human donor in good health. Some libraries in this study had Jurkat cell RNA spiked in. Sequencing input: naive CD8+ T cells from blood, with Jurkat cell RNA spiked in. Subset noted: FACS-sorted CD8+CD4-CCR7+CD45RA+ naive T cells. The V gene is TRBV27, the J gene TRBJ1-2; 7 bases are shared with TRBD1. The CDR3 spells CASSLVTGDGYTF. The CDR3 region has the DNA TGTGCCAGCAGTTTAGTCACAGGGGACGGCTACACCTTC.